This T cell receptor beta chain is drawn from a study of blood T cells in healthy people across ages. Then a second PCR, running about 6 to 11 cycles, was carried out with a sample-barcoded 5' primer and a J-beta primer mix. MiXCR, run by TCRdb on the 5' RACE reads, gives a single entry per CDR3 protein. Of some 1.5 million distinct CDR3 sequences detected, roughly two fifths appear once; the ten largest clones hold approximately 4%. Specimen: blood. This clonotype originated in a woman aged 18 to 35 in good health.

CDR3 loop: CSVEGASSQNEQFF. For the CDR3, the DNA is TGCAGCGTTGAAGGGGCTAGCTCTCAAAATGAGCAGTTCTTC. This chain links TRBV29-1 with TRBJ2-1, with D tentatively TRBD2 (5 bases). The germline CDR1 and CDR2 sequences are SQVTM and ANQGSEA. The CDR3 extends over 14 amino acids. V was clipped by 1 base and J by 7 bases, with 14 bases between them.